Listed here is a single TCR beta chain. This record belongs to a study of blood T cells in healthy people across ages. PCR was performed a second time for roughly 7 to 11 cycles using a sample-barcoded 5' primer and a J-beta primer mix. Each cDNA was tagged by a template-switch adaptor containing 12 random nucleotides. TCRdb re-called the 5' RACE reads with MiXCR, one entry per CDR3 protein. The sample contains roughly 1.5 million distinct CDR3 sequences, roughly two fifths of which appear only once. The CDR3 length is 16 residues. V lost 4 bases and J 3 bases, leaving 16 bases between the germline ends.

This clonotype originated in a woman under 30 in good health. J is TRBJ2-1 and V is TRBV12-3 or TRBV12-4; D unclear. The sample consisted of blood. In DNA, the CDR3 is TGTGCCAGCAGTTATCTCGGCGATGGAGTCTACAATGAGCAGTTCTTC. It is translated as CASSYLGDGVYNEQFF.